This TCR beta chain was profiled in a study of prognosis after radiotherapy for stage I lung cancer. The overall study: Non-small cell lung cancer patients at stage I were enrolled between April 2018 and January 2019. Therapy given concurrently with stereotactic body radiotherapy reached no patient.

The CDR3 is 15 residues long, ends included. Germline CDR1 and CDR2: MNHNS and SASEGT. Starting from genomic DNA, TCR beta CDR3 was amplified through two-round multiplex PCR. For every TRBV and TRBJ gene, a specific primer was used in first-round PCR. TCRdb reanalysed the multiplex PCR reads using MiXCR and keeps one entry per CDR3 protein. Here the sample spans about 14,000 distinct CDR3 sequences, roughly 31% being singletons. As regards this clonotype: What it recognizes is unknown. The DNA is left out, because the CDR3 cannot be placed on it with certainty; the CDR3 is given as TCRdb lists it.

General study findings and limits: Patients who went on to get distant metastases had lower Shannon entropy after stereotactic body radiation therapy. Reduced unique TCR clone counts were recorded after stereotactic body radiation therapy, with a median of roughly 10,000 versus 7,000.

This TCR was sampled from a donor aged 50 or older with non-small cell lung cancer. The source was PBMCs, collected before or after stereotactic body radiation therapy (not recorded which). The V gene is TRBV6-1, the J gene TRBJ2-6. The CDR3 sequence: CASSVLTSVANVLTF.